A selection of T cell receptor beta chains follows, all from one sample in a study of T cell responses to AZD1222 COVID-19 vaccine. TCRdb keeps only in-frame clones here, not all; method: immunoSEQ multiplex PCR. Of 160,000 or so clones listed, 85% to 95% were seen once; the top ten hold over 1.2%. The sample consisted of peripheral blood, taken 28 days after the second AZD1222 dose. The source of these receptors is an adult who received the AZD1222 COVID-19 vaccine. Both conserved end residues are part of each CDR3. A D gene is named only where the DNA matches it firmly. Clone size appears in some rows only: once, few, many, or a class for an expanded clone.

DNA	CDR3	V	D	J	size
TGTGCCACCAGCGCCCGGGACTCAAGCAATCAGCCCCAGCATTTT	CATSARDSSNQPQHF	TRBV15	NA	TRBJ1-5	NA
TGCGCCAGCAGCTACAGGGTCGGATATGGCTACACCTTC	CASSYRVGYGYTF	TRBV5-1	NA	TRBJ1-2	NA
TGTGCCAGCAGCGTAGAGAGGACTAGCGGCTACGATACGCAGTATTTT	CASSVERTSGYDTQYF	TRBV9	TRBD2	TRBJ2-3	NA
TGCGCCAGCAGCTTGGGTCAACTAGGGTCCTACGAGCAGTACTTC	CASSLGQLGSYEQYF	TRBV5-1	NA	TRBJ2-7	NA
TGTGCCTGGAGTGCAACCTTAGGACTAGCGGGGGTCACAGATACGCAGTATTTT	CAWSATLGLAGVTDTQYF	TRBV30	TRBD2	TRBJ2-3	few
TGTGCAACTGACGCACAAGCCTTGAACACTGAAGCTTTCTTT	CATDAQALNTEAFF	TRBV7-8	NA	TRBJ1-1	once
TGTGCCAGCACCGCGGGGGGAAACACTGAAGCTTTCTTT	CASTAGGNTEAFF	TRBV11-2	NA	TRBJ1-1	NA
TGTGCCAGCACCTCCCGCCCCGGGGAGCTGTTTTTT	CASTSRPGELFF	TRBV13	NA	TRBJ2-2	NA
TGTGCCAGCACCCAAGCTAGCGGGGTATCCTACAATGAGCAGTTCTTC	CASTQASGVSYNEQFF	TRBV13	TRBD2	TRBJ2-1	NA
TGTGCCATCAGGAAAGGACAGGTAAACACTGAAGCTTTCTTT	CAIRKGQVNTEAFF	TRBV10-3	TRBD1	TRBJ1-1	NA
TGTGCCAGCAATGAAGGGAACACCGGGGAGCTGTTTTTT	CASNEGNTGELFF	TRBV28	NA	TRBJ2-2	NA
TGTGCCAGCAGCCAGTCTTCACCCCTCCACTTT	CASSQSSPLHF	TRBV3-1/TRBV3-2	NA	TRBJ1-6	NA
TGTGCCAGCAGGAAGAGAGGTTCTTTCTACGAGCAGTACTTC	CASRKRGSFYEQYF	TRBV5-6	NA	TRBJ2-7	NA
TGTGCCAGCAGCAAACTAACCGGGGATGAAAAACTGTTTTTT	CASSKLTGDEKLFF	TRBV7-9	NA	TRBJ1-4	NA
TGTGCCAGCAGCCAAGATGCGACTAGCGGAAAGCAGTACTTC	CASSQDATSGKQYF	TRBV4-2	TRBD2	TRBJ2-7	NA
TGTGCCAGCAGTCGAGACAGGTTGTTCTATGGCTACACCTTC	CASSRDRLFYGYTF	TRBV7-2	NA	TRBJ1-2	NA
TGTGCCAGCAGTGGACGCGGGAGCAATCAGCCCCAGCATTTT	CASSGRGSNQPQHF	TRBV25-1	NA	TRBJ1-5	NA
TGTGCCAGCAGCCTCCAGGCCTATGGCTACACCTTC	CASSLQAYGYTF	TRBV4-2	NA	TRBJ1-2	NA
TGTGCCAGCAGCTTCTCTGGGGAGGGTGAGACTTTCTTT	CASSFSGEGETFF	TRBV7-2	NA	TRBJ1-1	once
TGTGCCAGCAGCCCACCGGGGGGCGGCCTCCGAGATACGCAGTATTTT	CASSPPGGGLRDTQYF	TRBV7-9	NA	TRBJ2-3	NA
TGTGCCAGTAGTGACCTCGGGACAGGGAAATATGGCTACACCTTC	CASSDLGTGKYGYTF	TRBV19	TRBD1	TRBJ1-2	once
TGTGCCAGCAGCTTAGAACTTATTGCTAGGTATGGCTACACCTTC	CASSLELIARYGYTF	TRBV7-2	NA	TRBJ1-2	NA
TGTGCCAGCAGCTTAGCGGGGACAGGGGGCACTGAAGCTTTCTTT	CASSLAGTGGTEAFF	TRBV7-8	TRBD1	TRBJ1-1	NA
TGCAGTGTTGGGGAGGAGGTTGAAGCTTTCTTT	CSVGEEVEAFF	TRBV20-1	NA	TRBJ1-1	NA
TGTGCCAGAGCAAAAGGGGCCCTCTATGGCTACACCTTC	CARAKGALYGYTF	TRBV2	NA	TRBJ1-2	NA
TGTGCCAGCAGCTTGGACAGGGCTGGTTACGAGCAGTACTTC	CASSLDRAGYEQYF	TRBV5-4	NA	TRBJ2-7	NA
TGTGCCAGCAGTTTTTTTTCTTCACCCCTCCACTTT	CASSFFSSPLHF	TRBV6-5	NA	TRBJ1-6	few
TGCGCCAGCAGCCAAGGGACAGGGTTTCTAGCCCAGCATTTT	CASSQGTGFLAQHF	TRBV4-1	TRBD1	TRBJ1-5	NA
TGTGCCTGGAGCGCGAGGACAGGGGGCCTGAATAGCAATCAGCCCCAGCATTTT	CAWSARTGGLNSNQPQHF	TRBV30	TRBD1	TRBJ1-5	NA
TGTGCCAGCAGTTACTCGAGGGTCGCGCCAGCTTTCTTT	CASSYSRVAPAFF	TRBV6-5	NA	TRBJ1-1	NA
TGTGCCAGCAGTTACCCCGCAGGGACGAACACCGGGGAGCTGTTTTTT	CASSYPAGTNTGELFF	TRBV6-5	NA	TRBJ2-2	NA
TGTGCCAGCAGCCCGGGACAGGCGTTACTGCAAGAGACCCAGTACTTC	CASSPGQALLQETQYF	TRBV9	TRBD1	TRBJ2-5	NA
TGTGCCAGCAGCGCGACTAGAAAGTCCTACGAGCAGTACTTC	CASSATRKSYEQYF	TRBV9	NA	TRBJ2-7	NA
TGTGCCAGTACCCCCGATTGGACAGGAGGTTCACCCCTCCACTTT	CASTPDWTGGSPLHF	TRBV19	TRBD1	TRBJ1-6	NA
TGTGCCAGCAGTTTCGGGGGACGAGAGACCCAGTACTTC	CASSFGGRETQYF	TRBV27	NA	TRBJ2-5	NA
TGTGCCAGCAGTTATAATTCCAGGGTCAATCAGCCCCAGCATTTT	CASSYNSRVNQPQHF	TRBV6-2/TRBV6-3	NA	TRBJ1-5	NA
TGTGCCAGTTCAGACAGGGAAGGGGAAAAACTGTTTTTT	CASSDREGEKLFF	TRBV19	TRBD1	TRBJ1-4	NA
TGTGCCAGCAGCCCTTTAGGACAGGCGAAAAATGAGCAGTTCTTC	CASSPLGQAKNEQFF	TRBV3-1/TRBV3-2	TRBD1	TRBJ2-1	once
TGTGCCTGGAGTTCGGGCGGGGGGGCTGAAGCTTTCTTT	CAWSSGGGAEAFF	TRBV30	NA	TRBJ1-1	NA
TGTGCCAGCAGCTTAGGACAGGCCGAGCAGTACTTC	CASSLGQAEQYF	TRBV13	NA	TRBJ2-7	NA